This TCR beta chain was retrieved from a study of PD-L1 blockade in urothelial cancer (dated by TCRdb to about 2017). A note on the overall study: Every patient began therapy in 2014 and was given atezolizumab 1,200 mg intravenously every 3 weeks. About 85% of the roughly 29 patients were males with bladder-origin urothelial cancer, and about 65% of the 29 reported a prior smoking history. Patients had an ECOG performance status of 0 or 1 and had received between 0 and 3 prior chemotherapy regimens. Blood samples were analyzed at two time points: 3 weeks after treatment start (second dose) and 6 weeks after treatment start. Blood samples gave a median of around 130,000 T cells and 83,000 or so unique TCRs, with a median clonality of 0.080. An exploratory multi-omic analysis was conducted of the somatic, immune and clinical correlates of response to PD-L1 blockade with atezolizumab in urothelial cancer. Pretreatment tumor samples, along with matched peripheral blood serially collected before and after atezolizumab treatment, were subjected to TCR sequencing. Progression-free survival longer than 6 months counted as durable clinical benefit, and TCR features were additionally tested against both progression-free and overall survival. In the same patients, whole exome sequencing and RNA sequencing of pretreatment tumors were performed in addition to TCR sequencing. Nine patients reached durable clinical benefit, while some 20 patients did not. Twenty-nine patients had pretreatment blood TCR-seq, some 25 had at least one posttreatment blood collection, and some 25 had tumor TCR-seq. The paper's findings and limits, for the study overall: Among patients with durable benefit, tumor-associated TCR clones showed greater expansion in peripheral blood 3 weeks after treatment started (n ≈ 20, p = 0.022). Small sample size (n ≈ 29) and many exploratory analyses mean the results are intended to be hypothesis-generating. A pretreatment peripheral blood TCR clonality below the median was linked to improved progression-free and overall survival.

The CDR3 spans 15 residues, from the cysteine through the phenylalanine. The entry retains the CDR3 DNA only, 45 bases that are in frame from base 1. The germline V gene yields SNHLY for CDR1 and FYNNEI for CDR2. V loses 5 bases at its end and J loses 4 bases; junction bases beyond the gene matches: 7. Turning to this clone: The antigen it recognizes is unknown. No quality values exist for individual bases; no much larger clone is one base distant.

A total of 29 patients with locally advanced or metastatic urothelial carcinoma, treated at Memorial Sloan Kettering on a trial protocol, made up the cohort. Peripheral blood mononuclear cells were collected pretreatment and during treatment, at between 1 and 8 total time points per patient. The Qiagen DNeasy Blood extraction kit was used to purify genomic DNA from total PBMCs and tumor samples. Collected pretreatment and during treatment, PBMCs were isolated and stored as previously described. Each PCR received spiked-in synthetic TCR analog templates so that absolute template abundance could be estimated from read counts. The immunoSEQ assay was used to amplify TCRbeta CDR3 regions from genomic DNA with bias-controlled V and J gene primers. Sequencing of rearranged TCRbeta segments was performed at approximately 20X coverage. In the paper's pipeline: Sequencing errors were corrected by clustering and CDR3s were annotated against IMGT to assign V, D and J genes. Only productive TCRbeta rearrangements were used in downstream analyses, excluding out-of-frame or stop-codon sequences. Clonality was computed as one minus Shannon entropy normalized by the log of the number of unique productive sequences. Fisher's exact test with Benjamini-Hochberg correction, at a threshold of adjusted p below 0.01, was used to find clones that differed between time points or between blood and tumor. The clones in this table, taken by TCRdb from immuneACCESS, are in-frame only. Not every clone is retained; where verified, under half of the shortfall comes from an unresolved V gene, and the cause of the rest is unknown. Clone size and V and J calls were adopted from that table, with D and trimming inferred from the DNA. Across this sample there are tens of thousands of clones, with roughly 87% seen only once. Around 5% of the sample lies in the top ten.

The sequences come from PBMCs, collected around atezolizumab (anti-PD-L1) treatment. The rearrangement combines TRBV2 with TRBJ2-5; TRBD2 fits 10 bases in the junction. This clonotype was obtained from a woman aged 65 to 85 with urothelial cancer. Here the CDR3 is given as CASSRELAGTETQYF. The bases are TGTGCCAGCAGTCGGGAACTAGCGGGAACAGAGACCCAGTACTTC. Beyond the CDR3, the reference TRBV2 and TRBJ2-5 genes provide the residues; the full variable domain reads: EPEVTQTPSHQVTQMGQEVILRCVPISNHLYFYWYRQILGQKVEFLVSFYNNEISEKSEIFDDQFSVERPDGSNFTLKIRSTKLEDSAMYFCASSRELAGTETQYFGPGTRLLVL.